The sequence of this TCR beta chain was determined in a study of cytomegalovirus exposure and HLA in healthy donors. The assay was immunoSEQ multiplex PCR, and TCRdb's table has in-frame clones only and misses some. The sample holds about 150,000 clones, around 84% seen once. The sequence was obtained from a human donor in good health. Sequenced: PBMCs.

CDR3 coding DNA: TGTGCCAGCAGTTACCGGCGCTTCGAGGGAATCTATGGCTACACCTTC. Translation: CASSYRRFEGIYGYTF. The rearrangement joins TRBV6-5 to TRBJ1-2; D remains unclear. The CDR3 is 16 residues long. Looked up from germline, CDR1 is MNHEY and CDR2 is SVGAGI. V was shortened by 2 bases and J by 4 bases, with 17 bases between the two germline ends.